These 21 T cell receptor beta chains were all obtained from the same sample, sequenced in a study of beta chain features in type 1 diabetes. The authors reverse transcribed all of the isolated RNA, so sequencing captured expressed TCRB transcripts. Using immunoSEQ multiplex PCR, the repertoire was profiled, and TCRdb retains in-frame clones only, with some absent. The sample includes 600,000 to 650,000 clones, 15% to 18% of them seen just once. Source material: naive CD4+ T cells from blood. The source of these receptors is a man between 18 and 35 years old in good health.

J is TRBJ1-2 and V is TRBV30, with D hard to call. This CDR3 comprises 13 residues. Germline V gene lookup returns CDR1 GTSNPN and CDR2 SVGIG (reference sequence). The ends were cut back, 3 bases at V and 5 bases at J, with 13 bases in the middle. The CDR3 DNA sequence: TGTGCCTGGAGAGGAGGGCCGGGATATGGCTACACCTTC. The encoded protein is CAWRGGPGYGYTF.

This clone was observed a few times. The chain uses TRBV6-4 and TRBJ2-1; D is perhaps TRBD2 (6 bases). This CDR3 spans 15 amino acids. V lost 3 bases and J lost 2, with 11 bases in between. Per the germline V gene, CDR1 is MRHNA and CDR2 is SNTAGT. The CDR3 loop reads CASSDTAGPYNEQFF. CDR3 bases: TGTGCCAGCAGTGATACGGCGGGACCCTACAATGAGCAGTTCTTC.

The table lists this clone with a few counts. The CDR3 reads CASSLGGTAAYEQYF. For the CDR3, the DNA is TGCGCCAGCAGCTTGGGTGGGACCGCCGCCTACGAGCAGTACTTC. The chain carries TRBV5-1 and TRBJ2-7; D assignment may be TRBD1 or TRBD2 (5 bases each). Trimming shortened V by 0 bases and J by 2 bases, and 12 bases separated the two germline ends. The CDR3 covers 15 residues. Per the germline V gene, CDR1 is SGHRS and CDR2 is YFSETQ. The full variable domain, its missing parts supplied by reference TRBV5-1 and TRBJ2-7, is KAGVTQTPRYLIKTRGQQVTLSCSPISGHRSVSWYQQTPGQGLQFLFEYFSETQRNKGNFPGRFSGRQFSNSRSEMNVSTLELGDSALYLCASSLGGTAAYEQYFGPGTRLTVT.

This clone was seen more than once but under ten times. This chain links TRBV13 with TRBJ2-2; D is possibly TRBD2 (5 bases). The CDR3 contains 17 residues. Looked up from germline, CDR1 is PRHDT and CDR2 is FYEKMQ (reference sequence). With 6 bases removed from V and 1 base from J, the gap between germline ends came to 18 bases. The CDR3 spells CASRPFLGERNTGELFF. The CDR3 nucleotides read TGTGCCAGCAGACCCTTTTTGGGAGAGCGGAACACCGGGGAGCTGTTTTTT. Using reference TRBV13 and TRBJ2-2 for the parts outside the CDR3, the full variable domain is AAGVIQSPRHLIKEKRETATLKCYPIPRHDTVYWYQQGPGQDPQFLISFYEKMQSDKGSIPDRFSAQQFSDYHSELNMSSLELGDSALYFCASRPFLGERNTGELFFGEGSRLTVL.

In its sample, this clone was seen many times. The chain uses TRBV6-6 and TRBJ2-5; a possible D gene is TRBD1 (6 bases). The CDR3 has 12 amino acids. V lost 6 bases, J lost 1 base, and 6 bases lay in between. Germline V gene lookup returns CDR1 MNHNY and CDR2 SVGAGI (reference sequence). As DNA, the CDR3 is TGTGCCAGCAGGGACAGCCAAGAGACCCAGTACTTC. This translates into CASRDSQETQYF.

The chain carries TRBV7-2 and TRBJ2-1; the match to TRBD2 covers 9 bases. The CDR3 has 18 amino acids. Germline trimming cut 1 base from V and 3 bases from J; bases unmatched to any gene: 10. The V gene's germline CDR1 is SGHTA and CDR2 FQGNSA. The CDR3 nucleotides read TGTGCCAGCAGCTTAGAGGTGATAGCGGGGGCGAACTACAATGAGCAGTTCTTC. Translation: CASSLEVIAGANYNEQFF.

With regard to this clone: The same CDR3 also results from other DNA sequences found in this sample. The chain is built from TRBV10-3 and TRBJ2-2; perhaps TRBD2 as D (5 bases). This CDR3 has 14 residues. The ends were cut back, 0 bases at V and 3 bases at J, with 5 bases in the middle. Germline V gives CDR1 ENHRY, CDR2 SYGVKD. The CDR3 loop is CAISESRDTGELFF. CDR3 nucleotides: TGTGCCATCAGTGAGTCGAGGGACACCGGGGAGCTGTTTTTT.

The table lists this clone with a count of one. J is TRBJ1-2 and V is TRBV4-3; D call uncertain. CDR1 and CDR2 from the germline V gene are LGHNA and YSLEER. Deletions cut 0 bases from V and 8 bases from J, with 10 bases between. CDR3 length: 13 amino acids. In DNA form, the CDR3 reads TGCGCCAGCAGCCAAGATATGACTGGCGGCTACACCTTC. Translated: CASSQDMTGGYTF.

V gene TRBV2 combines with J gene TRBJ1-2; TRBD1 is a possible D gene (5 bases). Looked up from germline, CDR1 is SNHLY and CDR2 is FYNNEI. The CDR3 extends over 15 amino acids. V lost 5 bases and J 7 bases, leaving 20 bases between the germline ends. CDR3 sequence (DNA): TGTGCCAGCAGTCCCGCCGGGACCGCGAATCGTGGCTACACCTTC. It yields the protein CASSPAGTANRGYTF.

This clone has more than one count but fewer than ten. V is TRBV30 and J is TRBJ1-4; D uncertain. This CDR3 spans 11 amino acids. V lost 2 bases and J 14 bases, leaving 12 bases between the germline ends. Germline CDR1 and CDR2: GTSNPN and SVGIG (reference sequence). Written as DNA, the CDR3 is TGTGCCTGGAGTCATTTTGAGATTCTGTTTTTT. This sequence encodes CAWSHFEILFF.

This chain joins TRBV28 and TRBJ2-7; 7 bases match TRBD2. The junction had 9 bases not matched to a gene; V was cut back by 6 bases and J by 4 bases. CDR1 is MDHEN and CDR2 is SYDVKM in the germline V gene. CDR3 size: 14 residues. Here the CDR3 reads CASRAGRVGYEQYF. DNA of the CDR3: TGTGCCAGCAGGGCAGGGAGGGTTGGGTACGAGCAGTACTTC. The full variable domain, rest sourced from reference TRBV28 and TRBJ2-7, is DVKVTQSSRYLVKRTGEKVFLECVQDMDHENMFWYRQDPGLGLRLIYFSYDVKMKEKGDIPEGYSVSREKKERFSLILESASTNQTSMYLCASRAGRVGYEQYFGPGTRLTVT.

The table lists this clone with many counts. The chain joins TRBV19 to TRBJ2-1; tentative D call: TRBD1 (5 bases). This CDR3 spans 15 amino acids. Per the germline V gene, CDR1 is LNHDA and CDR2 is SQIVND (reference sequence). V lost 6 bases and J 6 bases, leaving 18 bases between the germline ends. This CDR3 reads CASRIVAQGSNEQFF. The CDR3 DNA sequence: TGTGCCAGTAGGATTGTTGCCCAGGGCAGCAATGAGCAGTTCTTC.

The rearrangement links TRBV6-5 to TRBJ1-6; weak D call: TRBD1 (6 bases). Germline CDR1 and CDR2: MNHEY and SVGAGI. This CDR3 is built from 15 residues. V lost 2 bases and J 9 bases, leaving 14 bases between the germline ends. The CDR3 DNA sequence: TGTGCCAGCAGTTACGGAGGGGGTAAGGGTTCACCCCTCCACTTT. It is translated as CASSYGGGKGSPLHF.

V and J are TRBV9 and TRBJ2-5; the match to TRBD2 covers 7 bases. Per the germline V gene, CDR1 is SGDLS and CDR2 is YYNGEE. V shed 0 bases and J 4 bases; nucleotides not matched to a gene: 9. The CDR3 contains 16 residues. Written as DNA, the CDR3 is TGTGCCAGCAGCGTAGGAGCGACAGAGCGGGGAGAGACCCAGTACTTC. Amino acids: CASSVGATERGETQYF.

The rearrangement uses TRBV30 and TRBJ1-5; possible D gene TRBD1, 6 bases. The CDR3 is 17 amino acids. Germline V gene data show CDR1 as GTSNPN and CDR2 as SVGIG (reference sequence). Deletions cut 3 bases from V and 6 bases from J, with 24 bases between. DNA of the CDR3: TGTGCCTGGAGCAGGGGAGAGGGGGGCGGGTGGCGTCAGCCCCAGCATTTT. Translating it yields CAWSRGEGGGWRQPQHF. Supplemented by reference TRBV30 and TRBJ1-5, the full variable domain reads SQTIHQWPATLVQPVGSPLSLECTVEGTSNPNLYWYRQAAGRGLQLLFYSVGIGQISSEVPQNLSASRPQDRQFILSSKKLLLSDSGFYLCAWSRGEGGGWRQPQHFGDGTRLSIL.

The CDR3 sequence: CASSVGLKNTEAFF. In DNA form, the CDR3 reads TGTGCCAGCAGCGTAGGGTTAAAGAACACTGAAGCTTTCTTT. This rearrangement joins TRBV9 to TRBJ1-1; no definite D call. The germline V gene encodes CDR1 SGDLS and CDR2 YYNGEE. CDR3 length: 14 residues. The ends were cut back, 0 bases at V and 1 base at J, with 7 bases in the middle. Full variable domain (rest looked up from reference TRBV9 and TRBJ1-1): DSGVTQTPKHLITATGQRVTLRCSPRSGDLSVYWYQQSLDQGLQFLIQYYNGEERAKGNILERFSAQQFPDLHSELNLSSLELGDSALYFCASSVGLKNTEAFFGQGTRLTVV.

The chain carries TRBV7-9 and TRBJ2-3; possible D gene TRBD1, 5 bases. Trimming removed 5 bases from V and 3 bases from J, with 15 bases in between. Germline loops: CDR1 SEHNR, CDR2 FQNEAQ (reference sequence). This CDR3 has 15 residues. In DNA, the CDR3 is TGTGCCAGCAGCCCAGGGTCCACGTTAACAGATACGCAGTATTTT. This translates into CASSPGSTLTDTQYF.

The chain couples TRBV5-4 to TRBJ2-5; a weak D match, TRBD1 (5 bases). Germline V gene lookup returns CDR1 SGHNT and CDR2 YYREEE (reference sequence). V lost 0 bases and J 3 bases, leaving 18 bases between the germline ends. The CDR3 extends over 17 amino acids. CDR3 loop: CASSLGGRARWEETQYF. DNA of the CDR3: TGTGCCAGCAGCTTGGGGGGCAGGGCGAGGTGGGAAGAGACCCAGTACTTC.

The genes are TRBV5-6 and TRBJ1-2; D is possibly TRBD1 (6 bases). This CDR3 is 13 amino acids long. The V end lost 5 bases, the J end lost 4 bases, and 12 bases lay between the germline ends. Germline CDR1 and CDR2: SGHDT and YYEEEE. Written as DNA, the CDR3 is TGTGCCAGCAGACCGGACAGCAGCTATGGCTACACCTTC. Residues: CASRPDSSYGYTF. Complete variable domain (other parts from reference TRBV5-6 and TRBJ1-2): DAGVTQSPTHLIKTRGQQVTLRCSPKSGHDTVSWYQQALGQGPQFIFQYYEEEERQRGNFPDRFSGHQFPNYSSELNVNALLLGDSALYLCASRPDSSYGYTFGSGTRLTVV.

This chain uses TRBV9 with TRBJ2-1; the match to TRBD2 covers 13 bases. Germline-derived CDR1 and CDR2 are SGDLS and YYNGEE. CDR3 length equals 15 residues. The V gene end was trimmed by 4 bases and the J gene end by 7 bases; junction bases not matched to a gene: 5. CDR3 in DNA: TGTGCCAGCAGCCCGACTAGCGGGAGGTTTAATGAGCAGTTCTTC. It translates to CASSPTSGRFNEQFF.

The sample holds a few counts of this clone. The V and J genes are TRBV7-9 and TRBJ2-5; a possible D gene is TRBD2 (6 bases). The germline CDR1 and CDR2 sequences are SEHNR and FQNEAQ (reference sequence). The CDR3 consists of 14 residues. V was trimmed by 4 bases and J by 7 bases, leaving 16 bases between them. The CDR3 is CASSYIREWVTQYF. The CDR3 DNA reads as TGTGCCAGCAGCTATATCCGGGAGTGGGTGACCCAGTACTTC.